This section outlines one TCR beta chain sequence together with its context. Its matching antigen is unknown. The data are from a study of T cell responses to AZD1222 COVID-19 vaccine. Whole-study results and caveats: As reported, nearly half of all spike-specific TCRs target variant regions that are unmutated.

The CDR3 runs 15 residues. The V gene end was trimmed by 4 bases and the J gene end by 10 bases; junction bases not matched to a gene: 13. CDR1 SGHRS and CDR2 YFSETQ come from the germline V gene. The data were produced by immunoSEQ multiplex PCR, yet TCRdb's version contains in-frame clones alone and is incomplete. The table has 150,000 to 200,000 clones, 85% to 95% seen once. The V gene is TRBV5-1, the J gene TRBJ2-1, with 8 bases that match TRBD2. Sequencing used peripheral blood, obtained 28 days after the second dose of the MenACWY control vaccine. The TCR sequence derives from an adult who received the MenACWY meningococcal vaccine as a control. CDR3 loop: CASSPGLAGPTEQFF. The CDR3 DNA follows: TGCGCCAGCAGCCCCGGTCTAGCGGGTCCGACGGAGCAGTTCTTC.